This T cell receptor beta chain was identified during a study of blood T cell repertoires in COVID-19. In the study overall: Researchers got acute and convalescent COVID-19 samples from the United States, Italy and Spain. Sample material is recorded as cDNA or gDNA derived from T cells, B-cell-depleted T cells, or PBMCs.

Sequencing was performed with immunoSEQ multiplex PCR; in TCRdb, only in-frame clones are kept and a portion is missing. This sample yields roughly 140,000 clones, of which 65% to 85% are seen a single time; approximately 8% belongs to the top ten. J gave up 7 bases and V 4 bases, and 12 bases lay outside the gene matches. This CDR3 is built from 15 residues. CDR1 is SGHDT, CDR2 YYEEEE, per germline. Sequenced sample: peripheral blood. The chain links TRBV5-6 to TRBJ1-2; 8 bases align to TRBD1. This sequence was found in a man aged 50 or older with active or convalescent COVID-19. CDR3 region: CASSGSDRGEGGYTF. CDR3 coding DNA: TGTGCCAGCAGCGGATCCGACAGGGGAGAAGGTGGCTACACCTTC. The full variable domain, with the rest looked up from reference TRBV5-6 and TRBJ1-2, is DAGVTQSPTHLIKTRGQQVTLRCSPKSGHDTVSWYQQALGQGPQFIFQYYEEEERQRGNFPDRFSGHQFPNYSSELNVNALLLGDSALYLCASSGSDRGEGGYTFGSGTRLTVV.